The 3 T cell receptor beta chains listed next were all sequenced from one sample in a study of blood T cell repertoires in COVID-19. Produced via immunoSEQ multiplex PCR; TCRdb's table is partial and in-frame only. The sample lists about 270,000 clones, 86% occurring once. The sample consisted of peripheral blood. The receptors here all came from a woman in her twenties or thirties with COVID-19, enrolled during active disease.

This clone turned up a few times. This chain joins TRBV10-3 and TRBJ2-7, with D possibly matching TRBD1 (6 bases). The V gene lost 8 bases and the J gene lost 2 bases, with 10 bases spanning the gap. This CDR3 comprises 12 residues. Germline V lookup: CDR1 ENHRY, CDR2 SYGVKD. CDR3: CAIRTEAYEQYF. For the CDR3, the DNA is TGTGCCATCCGGACAGAGGCCTACGAGCAGTACTTC.

The gene calls are TRBV7-8 and TRBJ2-1; TRBD2 matches at 9 bases. The germline gives CDR1 SGHVS, CDR2 FQNEAQ. The CDR3 is 15 residues long. Unmatched junction bases numbered 8, after V lost 2 bases and J lost 9 bases. This CDR3 reads CASSLFSGGPGEQFF. For the CDR3, the DNA is TGTGCCAGCAGCTTATTCAGCGGGGGGCCGGGTGAGCAGTTCTTC.

The chain uses TRBV29-1 and TRBJ1-2, with D maybe TRBD1 (5 bases). Germline lookup yields CDR1 SQVTM and CDR2 ANQGSEA. Deletions cut 3 bases from V and 7 bases from J, with 9 bases between. The length of the CDR3 is 11 residues. CDR3 sequence reads: CSVEDRGGYTF. CDR3 in DNA: TGCAGCGTTGAGGATAGGGGTGGCTACACCTTC.